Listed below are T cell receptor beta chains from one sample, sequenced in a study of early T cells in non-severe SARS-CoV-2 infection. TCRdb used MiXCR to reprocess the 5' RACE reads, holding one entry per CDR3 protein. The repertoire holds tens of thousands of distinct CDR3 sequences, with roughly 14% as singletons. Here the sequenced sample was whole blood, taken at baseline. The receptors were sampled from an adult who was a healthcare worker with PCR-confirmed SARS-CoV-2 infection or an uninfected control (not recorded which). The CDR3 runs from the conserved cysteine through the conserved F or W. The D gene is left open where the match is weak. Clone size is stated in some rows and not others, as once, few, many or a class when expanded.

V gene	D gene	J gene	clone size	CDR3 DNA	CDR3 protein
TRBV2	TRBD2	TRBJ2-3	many	TGTGCCAGCAGTACTAGCGGGAGAGATACGCAGTATTTT	CASSTSGRDTQYF
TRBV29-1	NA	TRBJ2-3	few	TGCAGCGTTGAGAAAGGGGATACGCAGTATTTT	CSVEKGDTQYF
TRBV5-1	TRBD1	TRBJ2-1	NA	TGCGCCAGCAGCTCGGGACAGGGTTATAGCGTTAGTGAGCAGTTCTTC	CASSSGQGYSVSEQFF
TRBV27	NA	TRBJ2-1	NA	TGTGCCAGCAGTCCCCCCGTTTACAATGAGCAGTTCTTC	CASSPPVYNEQFF
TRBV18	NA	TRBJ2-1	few	TGTGCCAGCTCACCAGGGCTAGAAGGCTCCTACAATGAGCAGTTCTTC	CASSPGLEGSYNEQFF
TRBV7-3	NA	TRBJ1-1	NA	TGTGCCAGCAGCCCCGGTTCTTACACTGAAGCTTTCTTT	CASSPGSYTEAFF
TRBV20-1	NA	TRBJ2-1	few	TGCAGTGCTAGAGTGCGGAGCTCCTACAATGAGCAGTTCTTC	CSARVRSSYNEQFF
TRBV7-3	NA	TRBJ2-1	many	TGTGCCAGCAGCTCGGGACATAACAATGAGCAGTTCTTC	CASSSGHNNEQFF
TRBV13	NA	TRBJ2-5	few	TGTGCCAGCAGCTTAGGCCGGAAGGGACCCCAGTACTTC	CASSLGRKGPQYF
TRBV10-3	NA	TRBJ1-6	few	TGTGCCATCAGTGAGTCGTCGCCGGGTACCCTCCACTTT	CAISESSPGTLHF
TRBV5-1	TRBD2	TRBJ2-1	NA	TGCGCCAGCAGCTCGCTCGGTGATAGCGGGAGTGGATACAATGAGCAGTTCTTC	CASSSLGDSGSGYNEQFF
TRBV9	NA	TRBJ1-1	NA	TGTGCCAGCAGCGTAGACCCACAGGGAGGCACTGAAGCTTTCTTT	CASSVDPQGGTEAFF
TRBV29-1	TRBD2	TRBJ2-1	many	TGCAGCGTCCCCCTGGCGGGGGGAGCGTTCTTC	CSVPLAGGAFF
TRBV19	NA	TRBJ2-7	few	TGTGCCAGTAGTATCGGTAGGGGCTACGAGCAGTACTTC	CASSIGRGYEQYF
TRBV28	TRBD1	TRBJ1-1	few	TGTGCCAGCAGCCAGATGACAGGGGGGACTGAAGCTTTCTTT	CASSQMTGGTEAFF
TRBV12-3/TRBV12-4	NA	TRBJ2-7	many	TGTGCCAGCAGTTTTCCGTTACAGGGCTACGAGCAGTACTTC	CASSFPLQGYEQYF
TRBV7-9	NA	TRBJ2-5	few	TGTGCCAGCAGCCCCCCGGATTGGGCAGGCGTACAAGAGACCCAGTACTTC	CASSPPDWAGVQETQYF
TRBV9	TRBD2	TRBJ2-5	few	TGTGCCAGCAGCGCCTTTCTCAGCGGGAGTGAAGAGACCCAGTACTTC	CASSAFLSGSEETQYF
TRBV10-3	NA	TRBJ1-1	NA	TGTGCCATCAGTGAGCGCGGGGTACCTGAAGCTTTCTTT	CAISERGVPEAFF
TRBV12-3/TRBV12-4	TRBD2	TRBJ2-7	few	TGTGCCAGCAAAAGAAGGGGTCTAGCGGGATCTGGCGAGCAGTACTTC	CASKRRGLAGSGEQYF
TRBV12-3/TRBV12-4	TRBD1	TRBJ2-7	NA	TGTGCCAGCAGTTTAAGAAGGACAGGGGCTTTTAGGTTC	CASSLRRTGAFRF
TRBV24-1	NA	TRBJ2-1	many	TGTGCCACCAGAGTTCCGCCGGGACTCGGTATCGGTGAGCAGTTCTTC	CATRVPPGLGIGEQFF
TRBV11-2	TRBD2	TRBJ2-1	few	TGTGCCAGCAGCCTCCGGGAGGGAAGCAGCTCCTACAATGAGCAGTTCTTC	CASSLREGSSSYNEQFF
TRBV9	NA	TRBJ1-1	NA	TGTGCCAGCAGCGTAGATCTGGGGGACACTGAAGCTTTCTTT	CASSVDLGDTEAFF
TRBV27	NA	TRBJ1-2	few	TGTGCCAGCAGTTCGACGGCCTATGGCTACACCTTC	CASSSTAYGYTF
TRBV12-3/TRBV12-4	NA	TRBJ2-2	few	TGTGCCAGCAGTTTAGACCGACTAGTGGATGGATCGACCGGGGAGCTGTTTTTT	CASSLDRLVDGSTGELFF
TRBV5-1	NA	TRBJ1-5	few	TGCGCCAGCAGCTTGGGGGGCGGAGATCAGCCCCAGCATTTT	CASSLGGGDQPQHF
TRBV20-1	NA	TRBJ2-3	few	TGCAGTGCTAGAGGGGATGACTCTAGCACAGATACGCAGTATTTT	CSARGDDSSTDTQYF